The following is a TCR beta chain sequence with its context. This clonotype has at least ten counts. Its antigen is unknown. The sample holds no much larger clone one base away, and base qualities are not on file. The data were obtained in a study of T cells in Graves' hyperthyroidism and ophthalmopathy (dated by TCRdb to between 2018 and 2021). Regarding the complete study: Peripheral blood samples were taken at the time of initial diagnosis, prior to any treatment. To identify TCR V-J signatures that set the groups apart, the researchers used a discovery cohort of 100 patients, made up of 40 to 45 with Graves' ophthalmopathy and about 60 with stable Graves' hyperthyroidism. Whether ophthalmopathy could be predicted prospectively was tested in an independent validation cohort made up of about 20 hyperthyroidism patients plus 17 patients who later progressed to ophthalmopathy. The approximately 98 discovery patients were randomly divided into training and test sets at a 7:3 ratio. In more than 5 Graves' hyperthyroidism patients, the study also compared T-cell repertoires from thyroid tissue with T-cell repertoires from blood. After blood sampling, hyperthyroidism patients were treated with methimazole at a starting dose of 30 mg daily, and ophthalmopathy patients were treated with high-dose intravenous methylprednisolone. The paper reports TCR Vbeta CDR3 sequencing of 140 or so peripheral blood samples: over 40 ophthalmopathy, fewer than 80 hyperthyroidism and approximately 17 progressor patients.

The TCR beta CDR3 regions were amplified from RNA transcripts. The TCR CDR3 was subjected to a first round of RT-PCR using the HTBI primer set and the Qiagen OneStep RT-PCR kit. The libraries were constructed in a second round of multiplex PCR and then size-selected and purified. Paired-end sequencing of the libraries was performed with 100 bp reads on an Illumina HiSeq2000. Concerning the study's data processing: SOAPnuke was used to process the raw data, removing reads that contained adapters or uncalled bases, had a mean Phred below 15, or lacked an exact match to the constant primer or identifier. High-quality paired reads were merged with COPE v1.2.5, and unique nucleotide sequences were defined as clonotypes. Clonotypes were aligned to IMGT TRBV, TRBD and TRBJ reference segments using MiTCR v1.1. Analysis was restricted to V-J combinations with a frequency above 0.0001, which covered about 99% of repertoires. A TCS score was defined as the ratio between F50 (clonal expansion) and ExV (chaos), using BLOSUM62-based TCRdist between CDR3 peptides within each V-J. Welch's t-statistics and random forest reduced around 520 V-J features to fewer than 15, which were used in a naive Bayes classifier (R e1071). TCRdb passed the public sequencing reads through fastp at Q25 and MiXCR, retaining productive beta sequences. Entries are consolidated by CDR3 protein sequence, retaining the most common genes and DNA. Clone size and V and J calls follow TCRdb, not the original study. The table for this sample lists around 400,000 distinct CDR3 sequences; approximately 13% of them were counted only once. 9.2% of the sample is taken by the ten largest.

There are 15 amino acids in the CDR3, from cysteine to phenylalanine inclusive. Only the CDR3 part of the read is kept: 45 bases, read in frame from the first base. The germline V gene provides CDR1 KGHDR and CDR2 SFDVKD. V loses 0 bases of germline sequence and J loses 2 bases, and the interval between the two ends is 8 bases. A patient counted as having stable Graves' hyperthyroidism if no progression to ophthalmopathy occurred over 18 months of follow-up. Hyperthyroidism patients were aged 18 to 65 years and newly diagnosed, with disease duration of less than 2 months. Exclusion was applied to patients with uncontrolled infections, other autoimmune diseases, pregnancy or lactation. Clinical symptoms, serum thyroxine and TRAb, thyroid ultrasound, and orbital computed tomography formed the basis for the diagnoses. PBMCs were separated from roughly 9.6 ml of fresh peripheral blood using Ficoll-Paque density gradient centrifugation. Trizol reagent was used to extract total RNA, and RNA quality was then checked on an Agilent 2100 Bioanalyzer.

What the study reported, not specific to this receptor: In validation, the model predicted progression to ophthalmopathy with approximately 71% sensitivity and approximately 74% specificity, a median of about six months before onset. Most expanded thyroid clonotypes (frequency above 0.001) were also detected in blood, a finding suggesting that blood repertoires may reflect thyroid immune responses. In cross-validation, a model built on a 13 V-J signature told ophthalmopathy apart from stable hyperthyroidism with approximately 90% sensitivity and about 81% specificity, and in testing the same model reached 80%/75%. No statistical method was used to set the sample size in advance, and investigators knew the group allocation.

The chain joins TRBV24-1 to TRBJ2-3, with the D gene uncertain. This receptor was obtained from a woman aged 18-29 years with Graves' hyperthyroidism. Sequencing was carried out using blood. The CDR3 region has the sequence CATSDLGQYTDTQYF. The nucleotides are TGTGCCACCAGTGATTTGGGGCAGTACACAGATACGCAGTATTTT.